The 7 T cell receptor beta chains reported below all come from one sample, sequenced in a study of T cells in Graves' hyperthyroidism and ophthalmopathy. The CDR3 regions of TCR beta were amplified from RNA transcripts. With the HTBI primer set, the TCR CDR3 went through a first round of RT-PCR. TCRdb re-called the multiplex PCR reads through MiXCR, storing one row per CDR3 protein. The repertoire holds 470,000 or so distinct CDR3 sequences, with less than 25% as singletons. The sample comprised blood. The receptor source for this set is a man younger than 35 with Graves' hyperthyroidism.

There are many counts of this clonotype. The rearrangement joins TRBV12-3 or TRBV12-4 to TRBJ2-2; 8 positions match TRBD2. The length of the CDR3 is 16 residues. Trimming cost V 6 bases and J 0 bases; bases outside gene matches: 6. The chain's CDR3 is CASRPTSGSNTGELFF. The CDR3 DNA sequence: TGTGCCAGCAGACCAACTAGCGGATCGAACACCGGGGAGCTGTTTTTT.

This clonotype appeared many times. This chain joins TRBV27 and TRBJ2-7, with TRBD1 matching over 8 bases. The CDR3 totals 14 residues. The germline CDR1 and CDR2 sequences are MNHEY and SMNVEV (reference sequence). J lost 0 bases, V lost 9 bases, and 7 bases had no gene match. DNA of the CDR3: TGTGCCAGTTGGGACAGGCTAAGCTCCTACGAGCAGTACTTC. It codes for CASWDRLSSYEQYF.

This clonotype has a count of ten or more. The rearrangement links TRBV4-1 to TRBJ1-1; D uncertain. CDR3 length: 14 residues. Germline assignment: CDR1 MGHRA and CDR2 YSYEKL. With 1 base removed from V and 7 bases from J, the gap between germline ends came to 13 bases. This CDR3 is CASSQGYREVEAFF. The CDR3 nucleotides read TGCGCCAGCAGCCAAGGGTATCGGGAAGTTGAAGCTTTCTTT.

A remark on this clonotype: One end of the junction does not line up with germline, which may come from a read error. The CDR3 DNA reads as TGTGCCAGCTGTTTGGGACAGGTTCTTGGAGAGCAGTACTTC. Its translation is CASCLGQVLGEQYF. The chain combines TRBV28 with TRBJ2-7; 8 bases align to TRBD1. The germline V gene has CDR1 MDHEN and CDR2 SYDVKM. The CDR3 contains 14 residues.

The V and J genes are TRBV2 and TRBJ1-1; the D is unclear. The CDR3 extends over 14 amino acids. The V gene's germline CDR1 is SNHLY and CDR2 FYNNEI. Trimming stripped 5 bases from V and 4 bases from J, with 14 bases between. This chain's CDR3 is CASSLRVVGTEAFF. The CDR3 nucleotides read TGTGCCAGCAGTCTTAGGGTTGTGGGCACTGAAGCTTTCTTT.

This rearrangement joins TRBV28 to TRBJ1-5; 8 bases are a match to TRBD1. This CDR3 is 17 amino acids long. CDR1 is MDHEN and CDR2 is SYDVKM in the germline V gene. The V gene end was trimmed by 1 base and the J gene end by 6 bases; junction bases not matched to a gene: 11. CDR3 in amino acids: CASSLFRGRTGRQPQHF. The DNA of the CDR3 is TGTGCCAGCAGTTTATTCAGGGGGCGAACCGGGCGTCAGCCCCAGCATTTT.

This clonotype came up many times. The rearrangement uses TRBV7-9 and TRBJ2-5; TRBD2 matches 9 bases. The CDR3 extends over 14 amino acids. Germline values: CDR1 SEHNR, CDR2 FQNEAQ (reference sequence). The J segment lost 3 bases and the V segment lost 4 bases, leaving 3 bases of the junction unmatched. The CDR3 protein is CASSSRLAEETQYF. The DNA for the CDR3 is TGTGCCAGCAGCTCCCGACTAGCGGAAGAGACCCAGTACTTC.